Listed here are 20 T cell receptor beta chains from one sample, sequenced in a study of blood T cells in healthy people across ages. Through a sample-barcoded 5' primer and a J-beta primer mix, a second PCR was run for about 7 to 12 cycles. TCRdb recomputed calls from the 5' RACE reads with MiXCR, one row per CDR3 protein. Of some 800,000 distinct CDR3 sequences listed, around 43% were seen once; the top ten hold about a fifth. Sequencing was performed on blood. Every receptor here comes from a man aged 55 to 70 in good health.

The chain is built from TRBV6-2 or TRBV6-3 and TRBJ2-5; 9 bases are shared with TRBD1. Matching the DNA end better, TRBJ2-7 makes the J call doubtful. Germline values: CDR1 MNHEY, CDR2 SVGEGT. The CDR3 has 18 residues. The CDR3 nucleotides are TGTGCCAGCAGTCTCCGGGACAGGGCCACCCCGGTTTGGGACGAGCAGTACTTC. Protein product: CASSLRDRATPVWDEQYF.

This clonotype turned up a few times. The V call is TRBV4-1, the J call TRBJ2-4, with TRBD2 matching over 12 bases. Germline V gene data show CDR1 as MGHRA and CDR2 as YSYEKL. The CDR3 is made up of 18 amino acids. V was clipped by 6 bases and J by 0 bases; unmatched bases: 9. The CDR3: CASSELAGGKVAKNIQYF. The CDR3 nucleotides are TGCGCCAGCAGTGAACTAGCGGGGGGCAAAGTAGCCAAAAACATTCAGTACTTC.

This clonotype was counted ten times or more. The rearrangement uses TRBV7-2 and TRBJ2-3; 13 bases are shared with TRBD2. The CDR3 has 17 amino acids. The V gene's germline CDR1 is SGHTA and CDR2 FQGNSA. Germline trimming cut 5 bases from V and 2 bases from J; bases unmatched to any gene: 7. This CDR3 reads CASSPGTSGVSTDTQYF. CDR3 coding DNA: TGTGCCAGCAGCCCAGGGACTAGCGGGGTGTCCACAGATACGCAGTATTTT.

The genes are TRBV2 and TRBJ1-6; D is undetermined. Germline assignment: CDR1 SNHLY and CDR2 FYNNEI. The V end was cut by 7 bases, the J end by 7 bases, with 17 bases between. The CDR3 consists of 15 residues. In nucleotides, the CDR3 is TGTGCCAGCAAGCCGGACCTTGCAGGAAATTCACCCCTCCACTTT. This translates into CASKPDLAGNSPLHF.

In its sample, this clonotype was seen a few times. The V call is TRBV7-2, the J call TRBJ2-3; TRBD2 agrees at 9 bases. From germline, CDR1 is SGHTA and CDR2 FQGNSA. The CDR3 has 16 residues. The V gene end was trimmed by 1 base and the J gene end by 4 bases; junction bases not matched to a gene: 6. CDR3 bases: TGTGCCAGCAGCTTAGGCGGGGGGGCGGGCGCAGATACGCAGTATTTT. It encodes CASSLGGGAGADTQYF.

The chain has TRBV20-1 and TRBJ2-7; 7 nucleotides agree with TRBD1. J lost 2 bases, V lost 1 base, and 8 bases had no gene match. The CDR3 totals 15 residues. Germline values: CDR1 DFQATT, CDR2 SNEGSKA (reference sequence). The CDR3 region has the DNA TGCAGTGCTAGAGCGGGACAGTTAATCCCCTACGAGCAGTACTTC. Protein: CSARAGQLIPYEQYF.

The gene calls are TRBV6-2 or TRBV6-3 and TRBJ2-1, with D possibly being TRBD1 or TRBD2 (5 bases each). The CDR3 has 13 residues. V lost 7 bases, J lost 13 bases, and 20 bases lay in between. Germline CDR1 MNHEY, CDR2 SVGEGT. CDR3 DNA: TGTGCCAGCAAAGAGGGGTTCGGCGAGACCCAGTTCTTC. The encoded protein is CASKEGFGETQFF.

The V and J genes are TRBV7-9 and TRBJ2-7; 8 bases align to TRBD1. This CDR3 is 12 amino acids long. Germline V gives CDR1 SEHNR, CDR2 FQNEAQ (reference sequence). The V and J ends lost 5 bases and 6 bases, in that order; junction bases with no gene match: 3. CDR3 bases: TGTGCCAGCAGCCAGACAGGGGCCGAGCAGTACTTC. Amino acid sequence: CASSQTGAEQYF.

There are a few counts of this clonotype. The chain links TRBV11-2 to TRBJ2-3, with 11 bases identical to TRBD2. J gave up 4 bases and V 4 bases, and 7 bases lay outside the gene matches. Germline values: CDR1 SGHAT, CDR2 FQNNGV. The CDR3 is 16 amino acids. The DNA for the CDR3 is TGTGCCAGCAGCTCGAGACTAGCGGGGAGCGCAGATACGCAGTATTTT. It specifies CASSSRLAGSADTQYF. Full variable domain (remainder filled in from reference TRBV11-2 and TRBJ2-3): EAGVAQSPRYKIIEKRQSVAFWCNPISGHATLYWYQQILGQGPKLLIQFQNNGVVDDSQLPKDRFSAERLKGVDSTLKIQPAKLEDSAVYLCASSSRLAGSADTQYFGPGTRLTVL.

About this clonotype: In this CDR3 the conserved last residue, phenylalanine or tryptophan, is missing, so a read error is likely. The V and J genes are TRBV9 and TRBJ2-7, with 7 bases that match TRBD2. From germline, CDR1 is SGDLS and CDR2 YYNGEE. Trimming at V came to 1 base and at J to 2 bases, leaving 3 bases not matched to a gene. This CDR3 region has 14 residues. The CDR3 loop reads CASSVSGAAYEQYC. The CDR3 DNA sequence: TGTGCCAGCAGCGTAAGCGGGGCGGCCTACGAGCAGTACTGC.

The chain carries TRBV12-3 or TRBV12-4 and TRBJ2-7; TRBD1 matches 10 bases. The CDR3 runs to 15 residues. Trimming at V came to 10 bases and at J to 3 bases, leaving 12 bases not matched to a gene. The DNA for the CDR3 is TGTGCCAACAGATCGGGACAGGGGATTTTCTACGAGCAGTACTTC. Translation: CANRSGQGIFYEQYF.

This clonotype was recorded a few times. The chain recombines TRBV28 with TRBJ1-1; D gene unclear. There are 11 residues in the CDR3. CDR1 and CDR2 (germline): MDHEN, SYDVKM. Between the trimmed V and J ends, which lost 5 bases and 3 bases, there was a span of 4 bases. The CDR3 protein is CASSPDTEAFF. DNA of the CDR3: TGTGCCAGCAGTCCTGACACTGAAGCTTTCTTT.

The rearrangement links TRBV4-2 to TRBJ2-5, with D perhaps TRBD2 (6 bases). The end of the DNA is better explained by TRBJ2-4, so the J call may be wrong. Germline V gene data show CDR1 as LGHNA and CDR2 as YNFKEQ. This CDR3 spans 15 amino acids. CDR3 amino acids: CASSQDRSERDIQYF. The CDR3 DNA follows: TGTGCCAGCAGCCAAGATCGAAGCGAGCGGGACATTCAGTACTTC.

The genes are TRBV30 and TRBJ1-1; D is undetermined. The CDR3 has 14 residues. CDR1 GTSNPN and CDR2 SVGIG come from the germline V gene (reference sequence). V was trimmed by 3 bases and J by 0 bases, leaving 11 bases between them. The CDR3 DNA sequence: TGTGCCTGGAGCACAGTACTTATGAACACTGAAGCTTTCTTT. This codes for CAWSTVLMNTEAFF.

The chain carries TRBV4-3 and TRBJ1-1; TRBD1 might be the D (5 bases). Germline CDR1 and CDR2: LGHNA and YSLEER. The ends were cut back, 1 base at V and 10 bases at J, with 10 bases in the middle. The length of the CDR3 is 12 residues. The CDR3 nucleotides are TGCGCCAGCAGCCAAGCCGGGGCTGGAGCTTTCTTT. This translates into CASSQAGAGAFF.

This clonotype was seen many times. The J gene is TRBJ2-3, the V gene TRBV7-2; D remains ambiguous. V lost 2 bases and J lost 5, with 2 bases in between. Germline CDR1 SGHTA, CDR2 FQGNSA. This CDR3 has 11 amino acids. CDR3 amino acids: CASSLKDTQYF. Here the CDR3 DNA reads TGTGCCAGCAGCTTAAAAGATACGCAGTATTTT.

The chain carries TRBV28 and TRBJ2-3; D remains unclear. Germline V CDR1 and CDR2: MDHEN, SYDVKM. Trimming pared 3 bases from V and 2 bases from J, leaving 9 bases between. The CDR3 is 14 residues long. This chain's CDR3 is CASSLSQYTDTQYF. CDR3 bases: TGTGCCAGCAGTTTGAGCCAGTACACAGATACGCAGTATTTT. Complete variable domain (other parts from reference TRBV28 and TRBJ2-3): DVKVTQSSRYLVKRTGEKVFLECVQDMDHENMFWYRQDPGLGLRLIYFSYDVKMKEKGDIPEGYSVSREKKERFSLILESASTNQTSMYLCASSLSQYTDTQYFGPGTRLTVL.

CDR3 nucleotides: TGTGCCAGCAGCCGCATTACTAGCGGGGGGGGACAAGAGACCCAGTACTTC. Translation gives CASSRITSGGGQETQYF. This chain connects TRBV11-2 to TRBJ2-5, with TRBD2 identical over 13 bases. The trim removed 5 bases at V and 2 bases at J, leaving 8 bases unmatched. Germline CDR1 reads SGHAT; CDR2 reads FQNNGV. CDR3 length: 17 amino acids.

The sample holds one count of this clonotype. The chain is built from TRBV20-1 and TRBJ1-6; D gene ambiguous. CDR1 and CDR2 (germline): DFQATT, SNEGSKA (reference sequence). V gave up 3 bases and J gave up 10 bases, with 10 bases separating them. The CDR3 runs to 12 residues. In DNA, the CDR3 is TGCAGTGCTAGGATGGTAGACTCACCCCTCCACTTT. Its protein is CSARMVDSPLHF.

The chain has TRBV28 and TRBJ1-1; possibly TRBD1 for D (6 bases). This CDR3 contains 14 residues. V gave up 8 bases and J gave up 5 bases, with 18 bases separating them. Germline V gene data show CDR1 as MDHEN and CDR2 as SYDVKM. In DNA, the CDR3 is TGTGCCAGCCTAGTTGGGGGGGCGTGGACTGAAGCTTTCTTT. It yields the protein CASLVGGAWTEAFF.